The 8 T cell receptor beta chains below come from one sample, sequenced in a study of response to subunit inactivated influenza vaccine. TCRdb redid the calling of the RT-PCR reads with MiXCR, one entry per CDR3 protein. The sample includes some 500,000 distinct CDR3 sequences, 16% of them seen just once. The starting material was CD4+ T cells sorted from PBMCs, obtained around 25 months after vaccination. Receptors were obtained from a man aged 50 to 75 who received an inactivated influenza vaccine.

The table lists this clonotype with a count of one. The chain links TRBV14 to TRBJ1-2, with TRBD1 matching over 8 bases. With 6 bases clipped from V and 6 bases from J, the junction kept 9 bases outside the gene matches. Germline CDR1 is SGHDN and CDR2 is FVKESK. The CDR3 length is 14 residues. CDR3 DNA sequence: TGTGCCAGCAGACGAACAGGGGGTCGAGATGGCTACACCTTC. It translates to CASRRTGGRDGYTF. Drawing the rest from reference TRBV14 and TRBJ1-2, the complete variable domain is EAGVTQFPSHSVIEKGQTVTLRCDPISGHDNLYWYRRVMGKEIKFLLHFVKESKQDESGMPNNRFLAERTGGTYSTLKVQPAELEDSGVYFCASRRTGGRDGYTFGSGTRLTVV.

The chain uses TRBV6-2 or TRBV6-3 and TRBJ1-2; D is uncertain. This CDR3 comprises 12 residues. The V end was cut by 1 base, the J end by 8 bases, with 8 bases between. Germline V gene lookup returns CDR1 MNHEY and CDR2 SVGEGT. Written as DNA, the CDR3 is TGTGCCAGCAGTTACTACCAAGTCGGCTACACCTTC. Protein product: CASSYYQVGYTF.

The V gene is TRBV7-2, the J gene TRBJ2-7; TRBD1 is a possible D gene (7 bases). Germline loops: CDR1 SGHTA, CDR2 FQGNSA. V lost 1 base, J lost 2 bases, and 21 bases lay in between. CDR3 size: 18 residues. The CDR3 coding sequence is TGTGCCAGCAGCTTAGTCGCGGGACAGAGGACTTTTCCCTACGAGCAGTACTTC. Translating gives CASSLVAGQRTFPYEQYF.

This clonotype was detected many times. The V call is TRBV29-1, the J call TRBJ2-3; D remains ambiguous. Germline CDR1 and CDR2: SQVTM and ANQGSEA. This CDR3 comprises 12 residues. V was trimmed by 4 bases and J by 6 bases, leaving 11 bases between them. The CDR3 region is CSVAVSRDTQYF. The CDR3, as DNA: TGCAGCGTTGCGGTTTCTCGTGATACGCAGTATTTT.

In its sample, this clonotype was seen a few times. J is TRBJ2-1 and V is TRBV10-3; D is possibly TRBD1 (5 bases). The CDR3 is 14 amino acids. The germline V and J ends were trimmed by 6 bases and 8 bases, with 17 bases remaining between them. CDR1 and CDR2 (germline): ENHRY, SYGVKD. In DNA, the CDR3 is TGTGCCATCAGCCCGGTCTCAAAAGGGGATGAGCAGTTCTTC. It is translated as CAISPVSKGDEQFF.

The sample holds a few counts of this clonotype. The chain has TRBV7-2 and TRBJ2-3; unclear D gene. The CDR3 sequence is 14 residues long. Germline loops: CDR1 SGHTA, CDR2 FQGNSA. The V end was cut by 1 base, the J end by 5 bases, with 10 bases between. The CDR3 is CASSLGFQVDTQYF. CDR3 sequence (DNA): TGTGCCAGCAGCTTAGGATTTCAGGTAGATACGCAGTATTTT.

This clonotype was recorded many times. This chain connects TRBV11-2 to TRBJ2-1; TRBD2 matches at 8 bases. This CDR3 comprises 15 residues. The germline gives CDR1 SGHAT, CDR2 FQNNGV. V was pared by 4 bases and J by 10 bases, with 12 bases of the junction left unmatched. For the CDR3, the DNA is TGTGCCAGCAGCTCTCCGGGACTAGTGATTCGGGAGCAGTTCTTC. It yields the protein CASSSPGLVIREQFF.

The chain joins TRBV20-1 to TRBJ1-4, with D unclear. CDR3 length: 14 residues. Germline assignment: CDR1 DFQATT and CDR2 SNEGSKA (reference sequence). V lost 6 bases and J 7 bases, leaving 18 bases between the germline ends. The CDR3 loop reads CSAISGYKGEKLFF. The CDR3 DNA sequence: TGCAGTGCAATTAGTGGCTATAAGGGTGAAAAACTGTTTTTT.